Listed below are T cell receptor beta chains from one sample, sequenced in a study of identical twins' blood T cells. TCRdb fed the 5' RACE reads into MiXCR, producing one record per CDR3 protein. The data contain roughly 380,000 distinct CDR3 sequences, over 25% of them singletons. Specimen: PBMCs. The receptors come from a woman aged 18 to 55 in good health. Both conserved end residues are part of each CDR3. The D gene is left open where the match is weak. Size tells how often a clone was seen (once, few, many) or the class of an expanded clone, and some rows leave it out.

cdr3_nt: TGCAGCGTTGAAATTAGGGCTAACTACGAGCAGTACTTC; cdr3_aa: CSVEIRANYEQYF; j_call: TRBJ2-7; v_call: TRBV29-1; d_call: NA; clone_size: NA
cdr3_nt: TGCGCCAGCAGCTCGAGCGTACAGGGGGCGCGCGCCGGGGAGCTGTTTTTT; cdr3_aa: CASSSSVQGARAGELFF; j_call: TRBJ2-2; v_call: TRBV5-1; d_call: TRBD1; clone_size: NA
cdr3_nt: TGTGCCAGCTCCGGGCTAGTAGACGAAAAACTGTTTTTT; cdr3_aa: CASSGLVDEKLFF; j_call: TRBJ1-4; v_call: TRBV11-2; d_call: NA; clone_size: NA
cdr3_nt: TGTGCCAGCAGCGCAACTTTCGGGGTTCCTGGAAACACCATATATTTT; cdr3_aa: CASSATFGVPGNTIYF; j_call: TRBJ1-3; v_call: TRBV5-6; d_call: NA; clone_size: NA
cdr3_nt: TGTGCCAGCAGTTACTCTCCCGGGACTAGCTTGACTGAGCGGTTCTTC; cdr3_aa: CASSYSPGTSLTERFF; j_call: TRBJ2-1; v_call: TRBV6-5; d_call: TRBD2; clone_size: few
cdr3_nt: TGCAGTGCTGGTGGCAATGAGCAGTTCTTC; cdr3_aa: CSAGGNEQFF; j_call: TRBJ2-1; v_call: TRBV20-1; d_call: NA; clone_size: many
cdr3_nt: TGCAGTGCGTACGACAGTTACAACTATGGCTACACCTTC; cdr3_aa: CSAYDSYNYGYTF; j_call: TRBJ1-2; v_call: TRBV20-1; d_call: NA; clone_size: NA
cdr3_nt: TGCGCCAGCAGCCACGTCTTTTCTTACGGGACTACCACCCAAGAGACCCAGTACTTC; cdr3_aa: CASSHVFSYGTTTQETQYF; j_call: TRBJ2-5; v_call: TRBV4-3; d_call: TRBD2; clone_size: NA
cdr3_nt: TGTGCCAGCAGTGATGGACCGTATGGCTACACCTTC; cdr3_aa: CASSDGPYGYTF; j_call: TRBJ1-2; v_call: TRBV2; d_call: NA; clone_size: NA
cdr3_nt: TGTGCCAGCAGCGTACAGGGGGACTATGGCTACACCTTC; cdr3_aa: CASSVQGDYGYTF; j_call: TRBJ1-2; v_call: TRBV6-6; d_call: TRBD1; clone_size: NA
cdr3_nt: TGCAGTGGTTCGGGGGGTTTTTTGGATACGCAGTATTTT; cdr3_aa: CSGSGGFLDTQYF; j_call: TRBJ2-3; v_call: TRBV20-1; d_call: TRBD2; clone_size: NA
cdr3_nt: TGTGCCAGCAGTAGTACTACTGGCGGCGGGGAGCTGTTTTTT; cdr3_aa: CASSSTTGGGELFF; j_call: TRBJ2-2; v_call: TRBV2; d_call: NA; clone_size: few
cdr3_nt: TGCAGTGCGAAGGTGTGGGGGGAGAGCAATCAGCCCCAGCATTTT; cdr3_aa: CSAKVWGESNQPQHF; j_call: TRBJ1-5; v_call: TRBV20-1; d_call: NA; clone_size: NA
cdr3_nt: TGCAGTGCTGTGGGTAACCCGAACATGGGCGAGCAGTACTTC; cdr3_aa: CSAVGNPNMGEQYF; j_call: TRBJ2-7; v_call: TRBV20-1; d_call: NA; clone_size: few
cdr3_nt: TGCAGTGCTCCTGGACTAGCCCACAATGAGCAGTTCTTC; cdr3_aa: CSAPGLAHNEQFF; j_call: TRBJ2-1; v_call: TRBV20-1; d_call: TRBD2; clone_size: few
cdr3_nt: TGTGCCAGCAGCCAAACAGGGCGAGCTTTCTTT; cdr3_aa: CASSQTGRAFF; j_call: TRBJ1-1; v_call: TRBV3-1; d_call: NA; clone_size: many
cdr3_nt: TGTGCCAGCAGCTTCCGCAGGGGCGCGAGAAATGAGCAGTTCTTC; cdr3_aa: CASSFRRGARNEQFF; j_call: TRBJ2-1; v_call: TRBV7-3; d_call: NA; clone_size: NA